This passage covers 18 T cell receptor beta chains from one sample sequenced in a study of blood T cell repertoires in COVID-19. TCRdb's table, derived via immunoSEQ multiplex PCR, lists solely in-frame clones and lacks some. The data contain about 110,000 clones, approximately 70% of them singletons. Material for sequencing was peripheral blood. The receptors originated from a human donor with acute or convalescent COVID-19. The donor label of this sample is uncertain.

This clone was picked up one time. V gene TRBV2 combines with J gene TRBJ1-2; tentatively, D is TRBD1 (6 bases). The CDR3 consists of 13 residues. Trimming took off 7 bases at V and 6 bases at J, with 15 bases between the two ends. Germline CDR1 and CDR2: SNHLY and FYNNEI. The CDR3, as DNA: TGTGCCAGCACGATGGGGGCAACTAATGGCTACACCTTC. Its protein product is CASTMGATNGYTF.

The chain links TRBV28 to TRBJ2-3, with a weak D call TRBD2 (6 bases). Per the germline V gene, CDR1 is MDHEN and CDR2 is SYDVKM. V gave up 7 bases and J gave up 0 bases, with 14 bases separating them. The CDR3 totals 15 residues. DNA for the CDR3: TGTGCCAGCAAGAGCGGCGGGACTAGCACAGATACGCAGTATTTT. This encodes CASKSGGTSTDTQYF.

This chain links TRBV19 with TRBJ2-2, with TRBD1 as a possible D gene (6 bases). This CDR3 comprises 17 residues. Germline CDR1 is LNHDA and CDR2 is SQIVND (reference sequence). With 4 bases removed from V and 4 bases from J, the gap between germline ends came to 19 bases. CDR3 region: CASSKGVRQRITGELFF. CDR3 bases: TGTGCCAGTAGTAAGGGGGTTCGACAGCGAATCACCGGGGAGCTGTTTTTT.

This clone turned up a few times. The chain links TRBV12-3 or TRBV12-4 to TRBJ1-1; D not certain. V was cut by 3 bases and J by 3 bases, with 8 bases left in between. The CDR3 totals 13 residues. The CDR3: CASSFGIYTEAFF. In DNA, the CDR3 is TGTGCCAGCAGTTTTGGCATCTACACTGAAGCTTTCTTT.

The chain uses TRBV5-1 and TRBJ2-5; D perhaps matches TRBD1 (5 bases). The germline V and J ends were trimmed by 2 bases and 5 bases, with 13 bases remaining between them. The CDR3 is 14 amino acids. Germline V gene data show CDR1 as SGHRS and CDR2 as YFSETQ. The CDR3 DNA is TGCGCCAGCAGCTTCCAGGGTATGGTCGAGACCCAGTACTTC. Its protein is CASSFQGMVETQYF.

The V and J genes are TRBV19 and TRBJ1-1; D call uncertain. The V end lost 7 bases, the J end lost 4 bases, and 16 bases lay between the germline ends. This CDR3 is built from 14 residues. The germline gives CDR1 LNHDA, CDR2 SQIVND (reference sequence). CDR3 coding DNA: TGTGCCAGTAAACAGCAAGCCTCCAGCACTGAAGCTTTCTTT. Its translation is CASKQQASSTEAFF.

V usage is TRBV5-4 and J usage is TRBJ1-6; a weak D match, TRBD1 (6 bases). Trimming cost V 4 bases and J 6 bases, with 11 bases left between them. The germline V gene has CDR1 SGHNT and CDR2 YYREEE (reference sequence). This CDR3 spans 14 amino acids. The CDR3 DNA reads as TGTGCCAGCAGCCTACAGGGTTCTAATTCACCCCTCCACTTT. Its protein is CASSLQGSNSPLHF.

The rearrangement links TRBV6-2 or TRBV6-3 to TRBJ1-5; the D gene is possibly TRBD1 (6 bases). The length of the CDR3 is 20 residues. Per germline, CDR1 MNHEY and CDR2 SVGEGT. V dropped 0 bases and J dropped 2 bases, with 23 bases sitting between them. The CDR3, as DNA: TGTGCCAGCAGTTACTCGATGAGTGAGGACAGCCCCAGGGGCAATCAGCCCCAGCATTTT. This codes for CASSYSMSEDSPRGNQPQHF.

This clone was found a few times. The V and J genes are TRBV28 and TRBJ1-6, with D perhaps matching TRBD1 (5 bases). The CDR3 runs 14 residues. CDR1 is MDHEN and CDR2 is SYDVKM in the germline V gene. Trimming removed 2 bases from V and 9 bases from J, with 11 bases in between. The CDR3 protein is CASSLVQGGSPLHF. The DNA of the CDR3 is TGTGCCAGCAGTTTAGTCCAGGGAGGTTCACCCCTCCACTTT. Using reference TRBV28 and TRBJ1-6 for the parts outside the CDR3, the full variable domain is DVKVTQSSRYLVKRTGEKVFLECVQDMDHENMFWYRQDPGLGLRLIYFSYDVKMKEKGDIPEGYSVSREKKERFSLILESASTNQTSMYLCASSLVQGGSPLHFGNGTRLTVT.

J is TRBJ2-1 and V is TRBV2, with TRBD1 matching over 7 bases. The CDR3 extends over 12 amino acids. The V gene's germline CDR1 is SNHLY and CDR2 FYNNEI. Trimming took 1 base from V and 14 from J; bases not matched to a gene: 5. The CDR3 bases are TGTGCCAGCAGTGAAGACAGGGGCCCCGAGTTCTTC. It encodes CASSEDRGPEFF.

V usage is TRBV3-1 (or the pseudogene TRBV3-2) and J usage is TRBJ2-1, with 10 bases fitting TRBD2. The CDR3 sequence is 18 residues long. CDR1 LGHDT and CDR2 YNNKEL come from the germline V gene (reference sequence). Trimming took 5 bases from V and 5 from J; bases not matched to a gene: 15. CDR3 residues: CASSSLSVAGGANNEQFF. CDR3 bases: TGTGCCAGCAGCTCTCTGTCGGTAGCGGGGGGCGCCAACAATGAGCAGTTCTTC.

The rearrangement uses TRBV9 and TRBJ2-5; TRBD2 might be the D (6 bases). The CDR3 totals 16 residues. V lost 4 bases, J lost 4 bases, and 20 bases lay in between. Germline V gives CDR1 SGDLS, CDR2 YYNGEE. For the CDR3, the DNA is TGTGCCAGCAGCATAAACCGGGAGCTGGAAACAGAGACCCAGTACTTC. Protein product: CASSINRELETETQYF.

The CDR3 loop is CASTNNSPLHF. The DNA of the CDR3 is TGTGCCAGCACTAATAATTCACCCCTCCACTTT. V gene TRBV7-9 combines with J gene TRBJ1-6; D is ambiguous. Germline V gene lookup returns CDR1 SEHNR and CDR2 FQNEAQ (reference sequence). The V and J ends lost 7 bases and 5 bases respectively, with 3 bases between them. This CDR3 comprises 11 residues. The entire variable domain, with the rest obtained from reference TRBV7-9 and TRBJ1-6, is as follows: DTGVSQNPRHKITKRGQNVTFRCDPISEHNRLYWYRQTLGQGPEFLTYFQNEAQLEKSRLLSDRFSAERPKGSFSTLEIQRTEQGDSAMYLCASTNNSPLHFGNGTRLTVT.

The chain links TRBV18 to TRBJ2-7; D possibly corresponds to TRBD1 (6 bases). V lost 3 bases and J lost 6, with 15 bases in between. The CDR3 sequence is 14 residues long. The germline gives CDR1 KGHSH, CDR2 LQKENI. The DNA for the CDR3 is TGTGCCAGCTCACCTGACGTGGGGGCGAGCGAGCAGTACGTC. Residues: CASSPDVGASEQYV.

The chain joins TRBV4-1 to TRBJ2-1, with 9 bases matching TRBD1. Germline loops: CDR1 MGHRA, CDR2 YSYEKL. The CDR3 covers 16 residues. V lost 4 bases, J lost 8 bases, and 12 bases stayed unmatched. The CDR3 DNA reads TGCGCCAGCAGCCCTTACCTGGACAGGGGTCGTGATGAGCAGTTCTTC. This gives the protein CASSPYLDRGRDEQFF.

CDR3 coding DNA: TGTGCCAGCAGACGACTAGCGGGGTACAATGAGCAGTTCTTC. As protein: CASRRLAGYNEQFF. This rearrangement joins TRBV6-5 to TRBJ2-1; 11 bases match TRBD2. Per germline, CDR1 MNHEY and CDR2 SVGAGI. The length of the CDR3 is 14 residues. V trimming: 6 bases; J trimming: 4 bases; junction bases outside the gene matches: 2.

This clone was counted a few times. The chain employs TRBV5-1 and TRBJ1-4, with 9 nucleotides matching TRBD1. V trimming: 3 bases; J trimming: 7 bases; junction bases outside the gene matches: 7. Germline CDR1 reads SGHRS; CDR2 reads YFSETQ. The CDR3 has 15 residues. The CDR3: CASSSGTGRGEKLFF. DNA for the CDR3: TGCGCCAGCAGCTCCGGGACAGGGCGGGGTGAAAAACTGTTTTTT.

This chain connects TRBV7-9 to TRBJ2-7; 10 nucleotides align to TRBD1. Trimming removed 5 bases from V and 2 bases from J; junction bases left unmatched: 15. Germline V gene sequence: CDR1 SEHNR, CDR2 FQNEAQ (reference sequence). This CDR3 region has 18 residues. Here the CDR3 DNA reads TGTGCCAGCAGCCCAAATCCGGGACAGGGGAAAAACCCCTACGAGCAGTACTTC. It is translated as CASSPNPGQGKNPYEQYF.